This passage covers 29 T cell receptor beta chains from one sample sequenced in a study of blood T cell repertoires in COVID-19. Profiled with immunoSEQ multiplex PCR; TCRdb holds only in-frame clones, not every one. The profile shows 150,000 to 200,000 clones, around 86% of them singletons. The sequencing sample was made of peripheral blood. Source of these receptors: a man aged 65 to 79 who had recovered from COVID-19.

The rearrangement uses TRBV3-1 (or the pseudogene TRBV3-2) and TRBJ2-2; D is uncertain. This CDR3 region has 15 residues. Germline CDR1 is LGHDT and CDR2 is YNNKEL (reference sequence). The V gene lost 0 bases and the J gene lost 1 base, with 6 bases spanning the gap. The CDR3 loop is CASSQDSGNTGELFF. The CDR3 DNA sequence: TGTGCCAGCAGCCAAGATTCGGGGAACACCGGGGAGCTGTTTTTT.

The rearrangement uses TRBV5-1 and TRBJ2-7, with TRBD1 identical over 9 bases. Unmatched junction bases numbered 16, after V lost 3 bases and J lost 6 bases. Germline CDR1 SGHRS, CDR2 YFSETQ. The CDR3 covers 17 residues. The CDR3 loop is CASSWGNPGQGPSEQYF. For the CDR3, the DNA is TGCGCCAGCAGCTGGGGGAATCCGGGACAGGGTCCGAGCGAGCAGTACTTC. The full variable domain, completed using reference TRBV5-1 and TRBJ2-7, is KAGVTQTPRYLIKTRGQQVTLSCSPISGHRSVSWYQQTPGQGLQFLFEYFSETQRNKGNFPGRFSGRQFSNSRSEMNVSTLELGDSALYLCASSWGNPGQGPSEQYFGPGTRLTVT.

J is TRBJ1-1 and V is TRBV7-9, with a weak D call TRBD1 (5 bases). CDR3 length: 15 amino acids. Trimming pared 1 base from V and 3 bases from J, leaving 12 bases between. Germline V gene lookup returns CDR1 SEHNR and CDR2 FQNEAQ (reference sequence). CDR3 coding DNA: TGTGCCAGCAGCTTAGGGGCAGGACACCACACTGAAGCTTTCTTT. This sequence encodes CASSLGAGHHTEAFF.

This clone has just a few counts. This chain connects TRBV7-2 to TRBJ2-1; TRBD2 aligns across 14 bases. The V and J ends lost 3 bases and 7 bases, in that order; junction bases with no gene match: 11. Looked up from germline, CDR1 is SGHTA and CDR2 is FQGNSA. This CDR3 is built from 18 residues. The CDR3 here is CASSFGTSGRRLGNEQFF. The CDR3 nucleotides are TGTGCCAGCAGCTTTGGGACTAGCGGGAGAAGGTTGGGAAATGAGCAGTTCTTC.

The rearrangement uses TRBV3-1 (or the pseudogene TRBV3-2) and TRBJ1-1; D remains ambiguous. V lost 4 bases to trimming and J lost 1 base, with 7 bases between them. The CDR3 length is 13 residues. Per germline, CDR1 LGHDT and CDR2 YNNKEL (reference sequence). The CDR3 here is CASSPGRNTEAFF. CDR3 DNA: TGTGCCAGCAGCCCTGGGAGGAACACTGAAGCTTTCTTT.

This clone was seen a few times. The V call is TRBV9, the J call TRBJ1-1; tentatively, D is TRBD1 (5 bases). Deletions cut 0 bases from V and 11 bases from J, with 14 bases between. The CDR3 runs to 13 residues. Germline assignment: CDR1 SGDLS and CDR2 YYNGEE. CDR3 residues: CASSVAQGSDAFF. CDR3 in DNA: TGTGCCAGCAGCGTAGCGCAGGGAAGTGACGCTTTCTTT. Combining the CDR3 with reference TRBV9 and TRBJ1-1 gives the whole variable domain DSGVTQTPKHLITATGQRVTLRCSPRSGDLSVYWYQQSLDQGLQFLIQYYNGEERAKGNILERFSAQQFPDLHSELNLSSLELGDSALYFCASSVAQGSDAFFGQGTRLTVV.

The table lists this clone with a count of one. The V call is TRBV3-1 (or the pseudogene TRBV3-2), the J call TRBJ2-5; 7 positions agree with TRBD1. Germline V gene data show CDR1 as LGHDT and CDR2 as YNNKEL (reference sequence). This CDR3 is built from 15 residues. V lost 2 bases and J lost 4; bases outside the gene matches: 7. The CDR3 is CASSQWDSFLETQYF. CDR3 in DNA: TGTGCCAGCAGCCAATGGGACAGCTTTTTAGAGACCCAGTACTTC.

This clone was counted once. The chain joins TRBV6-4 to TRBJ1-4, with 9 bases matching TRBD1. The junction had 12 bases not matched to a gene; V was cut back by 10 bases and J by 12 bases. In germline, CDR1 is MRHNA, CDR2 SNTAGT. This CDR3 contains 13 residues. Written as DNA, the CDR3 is TGTGCCAAAGACCGGGACAGGGAACAAGAACTGTTTTTT. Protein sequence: CAKDRDREQELFF.

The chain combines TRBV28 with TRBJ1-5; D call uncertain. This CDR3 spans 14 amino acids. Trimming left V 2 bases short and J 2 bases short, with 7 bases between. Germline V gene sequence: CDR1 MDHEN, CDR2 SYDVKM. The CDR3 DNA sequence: TGTGCCAGCAGTTTAAGCGGGCGCAATCAGCCCCAGCATTTT. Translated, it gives CASSLSGRNQPQHF.

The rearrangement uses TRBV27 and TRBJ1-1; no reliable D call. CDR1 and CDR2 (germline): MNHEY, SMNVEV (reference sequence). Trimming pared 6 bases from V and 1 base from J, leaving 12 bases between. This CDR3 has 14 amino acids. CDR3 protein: CASRALEGNTEAFF. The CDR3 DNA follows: TGTGCCAGCAGGGCCCTGGAGGGGAACACTGAAGCTTTCTTT.

This chain's CDR3 is CASVGGSNTEAFF. The CDR3 nucleotides read TGTGCCAGCGTCGGGGGGAGTAACACTGAAGCTTTCTTT. The rearrangement uses TRBV5-4 and TRBJ1-1, with D perhaps TRBD1 (5 bases). The ends were cut back, 7 bases at V and 2 bases at J, with 12 bases in the middle. This CDR3 is built from 13 residues. Germline assignment: CDR1 SGHNT and CDR2 YYREEE (reference sequence).

DNA of the CDR3: TGTGCCAGCAGCCAAGGGGGACTAGCGGGAGCCCTCTACAATGAGCAGTTCTTC. Its translation: CASSQGGLAGALYNEQFF. The V call is TRBV3-1 (or the pseudogene TRBV3-2), the J call TRBJ2-1; TRBD2 aligns across 14 bases. V shed 1 base, J shed 3 bases, and the junction held 5 bases outside the gene matches. Germline V gives CDR1 LGHDT, CDR2 YNNKEL (reference sequence). This CDR3 has 18 amino acids.

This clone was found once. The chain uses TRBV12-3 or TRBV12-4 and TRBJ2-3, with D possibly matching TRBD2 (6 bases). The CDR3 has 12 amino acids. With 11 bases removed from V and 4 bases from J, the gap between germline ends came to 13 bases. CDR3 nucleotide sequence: TGTGCCTCTCGGGACTTTTCAGATACGCAGTATTTT. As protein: CASRDFSDTQYF.

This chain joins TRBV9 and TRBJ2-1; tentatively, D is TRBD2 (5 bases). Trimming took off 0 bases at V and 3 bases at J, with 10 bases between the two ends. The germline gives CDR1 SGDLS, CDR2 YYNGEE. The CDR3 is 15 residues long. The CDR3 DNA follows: TGTGCCAGCAGCGTAGATGGACTTGGCTACAATGAGCAGTTCTTC. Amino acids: CASSVDGLGYNEQFF. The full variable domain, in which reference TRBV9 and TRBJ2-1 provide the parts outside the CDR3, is DSGVTQTPKHLITATGQRVTLRCSPRSGDLSVYWYQQSLDQGLQFLIQYYNGEERAKGNILERFSAQQFPDLHSELNLSSLELGDSALYFCASSVDGLGYNEQFFGPGTRLTVL.

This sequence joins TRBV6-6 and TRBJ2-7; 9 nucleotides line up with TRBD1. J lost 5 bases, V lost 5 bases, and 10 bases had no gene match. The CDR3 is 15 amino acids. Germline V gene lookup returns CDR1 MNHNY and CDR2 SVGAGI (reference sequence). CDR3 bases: TGTGCCAGCAGTCCCCCCGGGACAGGGCTCAACGAGCAGTACTTC. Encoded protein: CASSPPGTGLNEQYF.

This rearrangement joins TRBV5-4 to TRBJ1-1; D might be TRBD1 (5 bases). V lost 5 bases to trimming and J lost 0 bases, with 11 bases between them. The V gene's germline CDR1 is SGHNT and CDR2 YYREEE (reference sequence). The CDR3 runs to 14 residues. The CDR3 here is CASSRGSVNTEAFF. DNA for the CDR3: TGTGCCAGCAGTCGGGGGTCGGTGAACACTGAAGCTTTCTTT.

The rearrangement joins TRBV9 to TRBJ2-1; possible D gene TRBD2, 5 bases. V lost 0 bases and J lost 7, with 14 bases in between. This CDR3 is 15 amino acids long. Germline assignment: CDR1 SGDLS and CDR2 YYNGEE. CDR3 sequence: CASSVGPDPGNEQFF. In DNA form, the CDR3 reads TGTGCCAGCAGCGTAGGTCCGGATCCGGGGAATGAGCAGTTCTTC.

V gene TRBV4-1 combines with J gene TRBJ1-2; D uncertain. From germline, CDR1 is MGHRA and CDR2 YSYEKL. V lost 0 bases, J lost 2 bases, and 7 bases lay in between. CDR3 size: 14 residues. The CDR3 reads CASSQDAANYGYTF. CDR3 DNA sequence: TGCGCCAGCAGCCAAGATGCGGCAAACTATGGCTACACCTTC.

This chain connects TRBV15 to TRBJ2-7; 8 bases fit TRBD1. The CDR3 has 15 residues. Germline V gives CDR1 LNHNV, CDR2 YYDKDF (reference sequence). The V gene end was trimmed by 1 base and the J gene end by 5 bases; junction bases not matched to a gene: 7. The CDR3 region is CATSRGRTGRHEQYF. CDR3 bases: TGTGCCACCAGCAGAGGGCGGACAGGGAGGCACGAGCAGTACTTC. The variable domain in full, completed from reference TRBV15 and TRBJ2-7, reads DAMVIQNPRYQVTQFGKPVTLSCSQTLNHNVMYWYQQKSSQAPKLLFHYYDKDFNNEADTPDNFQSRRPNTSFCFLDIRSPGLGDTAMYLCATSRGRTGRHEQYFGPGTRLTVT.

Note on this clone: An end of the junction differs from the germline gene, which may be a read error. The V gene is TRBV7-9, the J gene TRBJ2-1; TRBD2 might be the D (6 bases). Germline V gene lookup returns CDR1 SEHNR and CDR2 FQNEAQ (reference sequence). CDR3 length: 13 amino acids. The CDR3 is CTSSFGGLWEQFF. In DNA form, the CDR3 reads TGTACCAGCAGCTTTGGAGGGTTGTGGGAGCAGTTCTTC. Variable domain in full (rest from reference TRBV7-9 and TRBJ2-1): DTGVSQNPRHKITKRGQNVTFRCDPISEHNRLYWYRQTLGQGPEFLTYFQNEAQLEKSRLLSDRFSAERPKGSFSTLEIQRTEQGDSAMYLCTSSFGGLWEQFFGPGTRLTVL.

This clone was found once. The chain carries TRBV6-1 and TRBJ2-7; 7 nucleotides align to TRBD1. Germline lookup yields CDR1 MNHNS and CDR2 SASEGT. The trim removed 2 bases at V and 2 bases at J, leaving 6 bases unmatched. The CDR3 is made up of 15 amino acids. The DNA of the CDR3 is TGTGCCAGCAGTGAAAGGGGGACAGTCCCCTACGAGCAGTACTTC. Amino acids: CASSERGTVPYEQYF.

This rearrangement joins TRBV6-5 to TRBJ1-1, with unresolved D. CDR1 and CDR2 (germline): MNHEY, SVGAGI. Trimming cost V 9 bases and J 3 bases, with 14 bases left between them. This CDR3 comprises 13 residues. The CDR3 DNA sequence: TGTGCCAGTACGACGGGGATAGACACTGAAGCTTTCTTT. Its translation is CASTTGIDTEAFF.

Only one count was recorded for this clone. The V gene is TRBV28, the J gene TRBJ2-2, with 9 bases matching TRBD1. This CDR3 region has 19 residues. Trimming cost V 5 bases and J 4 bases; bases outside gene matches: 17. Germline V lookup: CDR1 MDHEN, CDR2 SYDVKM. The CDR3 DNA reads TGTGCCAGCAGTCCCTATGGACAGGGGACTGCCCCCGGCACCGGGGAGCTGTTTTTT. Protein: CASSPYGQGTAPGTGELFF.

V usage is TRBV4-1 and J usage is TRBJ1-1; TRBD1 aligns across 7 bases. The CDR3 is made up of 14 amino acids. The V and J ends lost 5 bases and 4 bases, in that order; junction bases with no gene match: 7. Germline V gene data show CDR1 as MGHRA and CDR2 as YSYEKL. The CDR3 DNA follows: TGCGCCAGCAGCAGGACAGGTTCGGGCACTGAAGCTTTCTTT. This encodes CASSRTGSGTEAFF.

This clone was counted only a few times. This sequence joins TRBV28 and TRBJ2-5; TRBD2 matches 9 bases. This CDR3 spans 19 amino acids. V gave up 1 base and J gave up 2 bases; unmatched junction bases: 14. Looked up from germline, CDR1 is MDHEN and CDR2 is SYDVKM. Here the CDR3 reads CASSLSAGGPRVGQETQYF. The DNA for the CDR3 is TGTGCCAGCAGTTTATCAGCGGGAGGTCCCCGGGTGGGTCAAGAGACCCAGTACTTC.

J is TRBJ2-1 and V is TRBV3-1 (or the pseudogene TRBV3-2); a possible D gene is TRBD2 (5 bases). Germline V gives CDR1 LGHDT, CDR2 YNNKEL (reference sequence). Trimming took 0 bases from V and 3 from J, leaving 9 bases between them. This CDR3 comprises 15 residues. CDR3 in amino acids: CASSQEGVFYNEQFF. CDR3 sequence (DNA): TGTGCCAGCAGCCAAGAGGGAGTTTTCTACAATGAGCAGTTCTTC.

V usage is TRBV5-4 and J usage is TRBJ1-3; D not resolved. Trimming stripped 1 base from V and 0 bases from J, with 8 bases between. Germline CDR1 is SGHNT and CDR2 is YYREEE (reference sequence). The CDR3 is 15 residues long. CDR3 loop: CASSLSAASGNTIYF. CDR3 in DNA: TGTGCCAGCAGCTTGTCTGCGGCCTCTGGAAACACCATATATTTT.

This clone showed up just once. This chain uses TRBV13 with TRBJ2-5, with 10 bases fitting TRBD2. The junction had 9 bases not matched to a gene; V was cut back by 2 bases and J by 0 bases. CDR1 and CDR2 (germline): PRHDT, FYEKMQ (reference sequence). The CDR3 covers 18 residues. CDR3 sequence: CASSLMGGLAGDQETQYF. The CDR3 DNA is TGTGCCAGCAGCTTAATGGGTGGGCTAGCGGGAGACCAAGAGACCCAGTACTTC.

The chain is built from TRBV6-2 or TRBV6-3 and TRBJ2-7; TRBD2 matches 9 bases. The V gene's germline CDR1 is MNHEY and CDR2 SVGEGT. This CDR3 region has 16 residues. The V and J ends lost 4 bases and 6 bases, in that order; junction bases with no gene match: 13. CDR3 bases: TGTGCCAGCAGTTTTATCGCGGGAGGGCCGTTTGGCGAGCAGTACTTC. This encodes CASSFIAGGPFGEQYF.